This TCR beta chain was documented in a study of T cells expressing NK-cell markers. Study outcomes and limitations: CD8+ T cells in a handful of donors included dominant NKG2C+ clonotypes at roughly 1.0-7.0%.

CDR1 and CDR2 (germline): GTSNPN, SVGIG (reference sequence). CDR3 length: 11 residues. Turning to this clonotype: Its cognate antigen is unknown.

TCRdb derives one entry per CDR3 protein from the 5' RACE reads, leaving out DNA. There are about 550,000 distinct CDR3 sequences in the sample, with around 3.3% held by the top ten. Material for sequencing was blood T cells: a sorted CD56 or NKG2C T cell subset, CD4+ or CD8+ T cells, or bulk PBMC T cells (not recorded which). The chain couples TRBV30 to TRBJ2-2. The receptor was isolated from a man in his late teens or twenties in good health. CDR3: CAWTVTGELFF.